The clone carrying this T cell receptor (beta chain) was observed a single time. No antigen is known for it. The treatment: approximately 9-day PBMC culture with coronavirus spike peptide pools or control peptides (ViraFEST assay). The entry originates in a study of vaccination and CD4 T cells after COVID-19. Overall study context: The study drew post-COVID samples a median around 100 days after diagnosis (range 35 to 161). The study collected post-vaccine samples a median about 73 days after dose two, with a range of 14 to 241.

Trimming took 4 bases from V and 4 from J, leaving 11 bases between them. This CDR3 region has 13 residues. Germline CDR1 is SGHTS and CDR2 is YDEGEE. General study findings and limits: Relatively few convalescent patients were studied, without early post-infection timepoints.

Scientists ran DNA taken from cultured CD4+ T cells through the Oncomine TCR Beta short-read assay for sequencing. Once CD4+ T cells had been cultured, genomic DNA was extracted from them. From the PCR reads, TCRdb called clonotypes with MiXCR, one entry per CDR3 protein. Altogether around 20,000 distinct CDR3 sequences are present, approximately 30% being singletons, with the ten largest covering approximately 15%. The chain joins TRBV5-8 to TRBJ1-1; the D is unclear. The sequencing input was cultured CD4+ T cells from blood. The receptor's source is a human donor with COVID-19. The CDR3 sequence: CASSGRGGTEAFF. The CDR3 DNA sequence: TGTGCCAGCAGCGGACGGGGAGGCACTGAAGCTTTCTTT.